This section outlines one T cell receptor beta chain sequence together with its context. Its matching antigen is unknown. This sample was included in a study of T cells in Graves' hyperthyroidism and ophthalmopathy. Study context: Peripheral blood samples were taken at initial diagnosis, prior to any treatment.

Amplified TCR beta CDR3 regions derived from RNA transcripts. With the HTBI primer set, the TCR CDR3 went through a first round of RT-PCR. A single record per CDR3 protein comes from TCRdb applying MiXCR to the multiplex PCR reads. The sample comprises over 700,000 distinct CDR3 sequences, over 15% of which are singletons, and approximately 15% rests with the top ten. Uncontrolled infection, other autoimmune disease, pregnancy or lactation disqualified patients from enrolment. Whole-study results and caveats: Within blood appeared most thyroid clonotypes that had expanded above 0.001. A model using 13 V-J features told ophthalmopathy apart from stable hyperthyroidism.

In germline, CDR1 is MNHEY, CDR2 SMNVEV (reference sequence). V shed 4 bases and J shed 5 bases, with 15 bases lying between them. This CDR3 has 14 amino acids. J is TRBJ2-7 and V is TRBV27; D might be TRBD2 (6 bases). Input material: blood. This sequence originates from a woman aged 45-65 years with Graves' hyperthyroidism that later progressed to Graves' ophthalmopathy. CDR3 loop: CASSSRDLTDEQYF. In nucleotides, the CDR3 is TGTGCCAGCAGTTCGCGGGACTTAACGGACGAGCAGTACTTC.